This T cell receptor beta chain originates from a study of blood T cell repertoires in COVID-19. Whole-study context: Acute and convalescent COVID-19 samples came from the United States, Italy and Spain. T cells, B-cell-depleted T cells, or PBMCs supplied cDNA or gDNA.

Per the original methods: Reference gene primer amplification gave estimated nucleated cell counts. Method: immunoSEQ multiplex PCR; TCRdb's copy keeps in-frame clones and lacks some. That table gives V, J and clone size, and the DNA gave D and trimming. Here the sample spans 250,000 to 350,000 clones, around 86% being singletons. Trimming removed 2 bases from V and 0 bases from J, with 11 bases in between. CDR1 MNHEY and CDR2 SVGAGI come from the germline V gene. This CDR3 has 16 residues. This sequence was found in a woman aged 45-60 years with acute or convalescent COVID-19. The sequenced sample consisted of peripheral blood. This chain connects TRBV6-5 to TRBJ2-4; no clear D gene. CDR3 in DNA: TGTGCCAGCAGTTACGTCCCGCCGGGAGCCAAAAACATTCAGTACTTC. It codes for CASSYVPPGAKNIQYF.